This T cell receptor (beta chain) was recorded in a study of response to subunit inactivated influenza vaccine. Regarding the study as a whole: After each seasonal influenza vaccination, few new T cells are recruited, the authors suggested.

Trimming pared 0 bases from V and 7 bases from J, leaving 14 bases between. The CDR3 contains 15 residues. The germline gives CDR1 SGHKS, CDR2 YYEKEE (reference sequence). This clonotype has at least ten counts. Its specificity is not known. TCRdb redid the calling of the RT-PCR reads with MiXCR, one entry per CDR3 protein. The table shows 530,000 or so distinct CDR3 sequences, with approximately 12% occurring only once. The sequencing here drew on PBMCs from blood, taken on the day of vaccination. The TCR comes from a man in his fifties who received an inactivated influenza vaccine. V usage is TRBV5-5 and J usage is TRBJ1-5; a possible D gene is TRBD1 (5 bases). The CDR3 is CASSLGDSGRQPQHF. The CDR3, as DNA: TGTGCCAGCAGCTTGGGGGACTCCGGACGGCAGCCCCAGCATTTT.